These 8 T cell receptor beta chains came from one sample sequenced in a study of OX40 agonist ivuxolimab in advanced cancers. Produced via immunoSEQ multiplex PCR; TCRdb's table is partial and in-frame only. The data show around 62,000 clones, 84% seen once. The source was CD4+ or CD8+ T cells sorted from blood, collected in a trial of the OX40 agonist ivuxolimab. These receptors originate from an adult with an advanced solid tumor such as melanoma, head and neck, liver or kidney cancer.

The gene calls are TRBV18 and TRBJ1-2; D remains unclear. CDR1 is KGHSH, CDR2 LQKENI, per germline. V lost 6 bases and J lost 6, with 17 bases in between. This CDR3 spans 14 amino acids. DNA of the CDR3: TGTGCCAGCTCCCTCGGACCGTCTGGGGATGGCTACACCTTC. Translation gives CASSLGPSGDGYTF.

This chain links TRBV18 with TRBJ2-5; D is possibly TRBD1 (5 bases). Trimming cost V 2 bases and J 2 bases, with 9 bases left between them. CDR3 size: 14 residues. From germline, CDR1 is KGHSH and CDR2 LQKENI. The CDR3 region has the DNA TGTGCCAGCTCACCAACAACAGGACAAGAGACCCAGTACTTC. Protein: CASSPTTGQETQYF.

The rearrangement uses TRBV6-5 and TRBJ1-1, with unresolved D. Germline-derived CDR1 and CDR2 are MNHEY and SVGAGI. There are 14 residues in the CDR3. Deletions cut 5 bases from V and 11 bases from J, with 21 bases between. The CDR3 sequence: CASSVTFNSIEAFF. The CDR3 nucleotides are TGTGCCAGCAGTGTAACGTTCAACAGCATAGAGGCTTTCTTT.

The CDR3 nucleotides read TGTGCCAGCAGTGACCCGGGACTAGGAGAGACCCAGTACTTC. This sequence encodes CASSDPGLGETQYF. The chain employs TRBV6-5 and TRBJ2-5, with TRBD2 matching over 8 bases. Germline trimming cut 5 bases from V and 4 bases from J; bases unmatched to any gene: 6. The germline V gene has CDR1 MNHEY and CDR2 SVGAGI. The length of the CDR3 is 14 residues.

The chain is built from TRBV14 and TRBJ2-1; 7 bases are a match to TRBD1. V was clipped by 4 bases and J by 7 bases; unmatched bases: 10. This CDR3 spans 15 amino acids. Per the germline V gene, CDR1 is SGHDN and CDR2 is FVKESK. CDR3 amino acids: CASSPDREIWNEQFF. The CDR3 coding sequence is TGTGCCAGCAGCCCTGACAGGGAGATTTGGAATGAGCAGTTCTTC.

This rearrangement joins TRBV9 to TRBJ2-7; 9 bases are shared with TRBD1. V was clipped by 0 bases and J by 1 base; unmatched bases: 11. CDR1 and CDR2 (germline): SGDLS, YYNGEE. There are 18 residues in the CDR3. CDR3 sequence reads: CASSVGTGGAGISYEQYF. The CDR3 DNA reads as TGTGCCAGCAGCGTAGGAACAGGGGGCGCTGGGATTTCCTACGAGCAGTACTTC.

The chain carries TRBV6-5 and TRBJ2-1; 10 bases fit TRBD2. From germline, CDR1 is MNHEY and CDR2 SVGAGI. The CDR3 is 15 residues long. The ends lost 10 bases at V and 7 bases at J; junction bases unmatched: 13. Here the CDR3 DNA reads TGTGCCACAACAGCCCTTTTAGCGGGAGGAAATGAGCAGTTCTTC. Protein sequence: CATTALLAGGNEQFF.

The chain has TRBV28 and TRBJ2-1; D not certain. CDR1 MDHEN and CDR2 SYDVKM come from the germline V gene. Deletions cut 6 bases from V and 4 bases from J, with 4 bases between. This CDR3 has 11 residues. The chain's CDR3 is CASRQYNEQFF. For the CDR3, the DNA is TGTGCCAGCAGACAATACAATGAGCAGTTCTTC.